What follows describes a single T cell receptor (beta chain). This clone has just one count. The clone's antigen remains unknown. Within one base of it there is no much larger clone, and no base qualities were kept. The sample originates from a study of shared clonotypes between healthy human individuals (TCRdb year 2020). Study-level background: The cohort comprised a couple of women and a few men aged 18 to 49 years. Per donor, three plates each were used for CD4 naive and CD4 memory, two for CD8 naive, and one for CD8 memory. The study deeply sequenced blood TCR repertoires of several healthy adults to estimate repertoire size and the extent of clonotype sharing between individuals. To increase sequencing depth and limit assay-specific biases, TCR repertoire library preparation and sequencing were carried out by different laboratories using diverse techniques. Per donor, leukapheresis produced somewhere between about 0.94 and 8.9 billion PBMCs.

CDR1 MNHEY and CDR2 SMNVEV are derived from the germline V gene (reference sequence). V is reduced by 3 bases and J by 1 base, leaving a spacing of 10 bases between them. Its CDR3 holds 15 amino acids, cysteine through phenylalanine. This entry keeps only the CDR3 DNA: 45 bases, framed from base 1. Healthy HIV-negative adults with no recently reported acute infections or vaccinations were included as donors. Every donor was a Caucasian adult residing in Nashville, Tennessee, USA. CD4+ T cells were enriched by magnetic negative selection, after which naive cells were positively selected on CD45RA and the negative fraction was taken as the memory subset. Blood was collected by leukapheresis, and PBMCs were isolated by Ficoll-Histopaque density gradient centrifugation and then cryopreserved in liquid nitrogen vapor phase. Purity and quantity of every magnetically sorted T cell population were checked by analytical flow cytometry. From each sorted fraction, genomic DNA was isolated and quantified by UV absorbance on a Nanodrop 2000c.

Points the paper makes about the study in general: Sampling was restricted to blood, and TCR repertoires in tissue are likely to differ from TCR repertoires in blood. Naive subsets generally had larger estimated clonotype richness than memory subsets. The genetic and exposure-history diversity represented was limited by the small number of donors. Compared with non-shared clonotypes, clonotypes shared by all four sorted-subset donors had higher generation probabilities. Pairwise subsampling led to the expectation that sequencing depth would affect the degree of clonotype sharing among donors. About 5% of naive CD4, 3.5% of naive CD8, roughly 2.5% of memory CD4, and approximately 0.39% of memory CD8 clonotypes were shared across a few donors. Even with the large sequencing depth, rarefaction of the sorted-subset datasets indicated that sequencing was incomplete.

Using the deep immunoSEQ assay, multiplex PCR amplified TCR CDR3 regions from genomic DNA. Extracted genomic DNA from each cell subset was distributed evenly across all wells of several immunoSEQ 96-well plates, and each plate was treated as a replicate. For sorted subsets, around 0.2 ug of genomic DNA, equivalent to roughly 33,000 T cell genomes, went into each replicate PCR. The purified libraries were quantified using a Qubit 3.0 fluorometer, sized with a Bioanalyzer 2100, and then quantified again using the KAPA Library Quantification kit. Every immunoSEQ 96-well plate was sequenced on a separate single-read 150-cycle Illumina NextSeq 550 flow cell. Concerning the study's data processing: Because the immunoSEQ output held only junctional sequences and lacked quality scores, the filtering could not match the filtering applied to full-length reads. To assign V/J genes and CDR3, sequences were annotated using PyIR, a Python wrapper for IgBLAST v1.9, with IMGT germline references. Any read was removed if the V/J assignment was weak (E-value above 1e-6), the CDR3 was missing, or the read contained stop codons, out-of-frame junctions, or ambiguous translated residues. A V3J clonotype was defined by an identical inferred V gene, J gene, and CDR3 amino acid sequence. Percentage overlap between repertoires was computed as shared unique clonotypes divided by the size of the smaller repertoire. Richness of each repertoire was evaluated using RTK rarefaction, the Chao1 estimator, and Recon v2.1 estimates of unobserved clonotypes. Generation probabilities were computed with OLGA for all TCRbeta clonotypes obtained by the gDNA method from a few donors. What TCRdb holds here is the immuneACCESS table cut down to in-frame rearrangements. Part of the clones is not present; checked against another copy, under half of the missing clones reflect an unresolved V gene, and the others are unexplained. That table furnishes V, J and clone size, whereas the DNA furnished D and trimming. Counted in this sample were fewer than 1.6 million clones; about 98.5% of them appeared once. The ten largest clones represent around 0.33% of the sample.

Sequenced: naive CD4+ T cells sorted from blood. The cell subset or site label of this sample denotes: CD45RA+ positively selected. This sequence uses TRBV27 and TRBJ2-4, with TRBD2 as a weak D call on 6 bases. This clonotype was obtained from a man aged 25-45 years in good health. DNA sequence: TGTGCCAGCAGTTTGGGGGGAGTGGCCAAAAACATTCAGTACTTC. This codes for CASSLGGVAKNIQYF.